These 14 T cell receptor beta chains were all obtained from the same sample, sequenced in a study of vaccination and CD4 T cells after COVID-19. Their target antigens are unknown. The treatment here: approximately 11-day PBMC culture with coronavirus spike peptide pools or control peptides (ViraFEST assay). Sequencing of DNA taken from cultured CD4+ T cells relied on the Oncomine TCR Beta short-read assay. TCRdb reprocessed the PCR reads via MiXCR and lists one record per CDR3 protein. The sample consists of 6,000 to 9,000 distinct CDR3 sequences, 25% of them appearing once. The sequencing used CD4+ T cells from blood, cultured in vitro, collected after SARS-CoV-2 vaccination. The receptors derive from a human donor who had recovered from COVID-19.

This clonotype was seen a few times. This chain joins TRBV28 and TRBJ1-1; a weak D match, TRBD1 (5 bases). Germline V lookup: CDR1 MDHEN, CDR2 SYDVKM. CDR3 length: 15 amino acids. The V end lost 3 bases, the J end lost 5 bases, and 16 bases lay between the germline ends. The CDR3 nucleotides read TGTGCCAGCAGTTTTAATGAGGGACGGCGGACTGAAGCTTTCTTT. It translates to CASSFNEGRRTEAFF.

Relative to its sample, this clonotype is medium-sized. The V and J genes are TRBV6-1 and TRBJ1-1, with 11 nucleotides matching TRBD1. Looked up from germline, CDR1 is MNHNS and CDR2 is SASEGT. J was trimmed by 2 bases and V by 6 bases; bases with no gene match: 5. There are 15 residues in the CDR3. CDR3 residues: CASSWTGGFNTEAFF. CDR3 bases: TGTGCCAGCAGCTGGACAGGGGGCTTTAACACTGAAGCTTTCTTT.

V usage is TRBV11-2 and J usage is TRBJ2-7; possibly TRBD2 for D (5 bases). CDR1 SGHAT and CDR2 FQNNGV come from the germline V gene. Trimming stripped 5 bases from V and 6 bases from J, with 11 bases between. The CDR3 has 12 amino acids. DNA for the CDR3: TGTGCCAGCAGCGCCCGTCGGGGCGAGCAGTACTTC. This codes for CASSARRGEQYF.

The V gene is TRBV28, the J gene TRBJ2-1, with TRBD1 matching 8 bases. This CDR3 is 15 amino acids long. Per the germline V gene, CDR1 is MDHEN and CDR2 is SYDVKM. J gave up 4 bases and V 6 bases, and 8 bases lay outside the gene matches. The CDR3 DNA sequence: TGTGCCAGCAGCCCCGGGACAGGCCTATACAATGAGCAGTTCTTC. It is translated as CASSPGTGLYNEQFF. Full variable domain (remainder filled in from reference TRBV28 and TRBJ2-1): DVKVTQSSRYLVKRTGEKVFLECVQDMDHENMFWYRQDPGLGLRLIYFSYDVKMKEKGDIPEGYSVSREKKERFSLILESASTNQTSMYLCASSPGTGLYNEQFFGPGTRLTVL.

By share, this clonotype counts as medium-sized. The chain has TRBV6-1 and TRBJ1-6; a weak D match, TRBD1 (6 bases). The CDR3 sequence is 16 residues long. Germline lookup yields CDR1 MNHNS and CDR2 SASEGT. Deletions cut 7 bases from V and 0 bases from J, with 13 bases between. This chain's CDR3 is CASTRGATSYNSPLHF. Here the CDR3 DNA reads TGTGCCAGCACCCGGGGGGCGACCTCCTATAATTCACCCCTCCACTTT.

The chain has TRBV28 and TRBJ2-1; 8 positions match TRBD2. The CDR3 extends over 11 amino acids. Germline CDR1 reads MDHEN; CDR2 reads SYDVKM. Here the CDR3 reads CAAGVSNEQFF. DNA for the CDR3: TGTGCAGCGGGAGTTTCCAATGAGCAGTTCTTC.

The rearrangement links TRBV6-1 to TRBJ2-3, with 9 bases matching TRBD2. The CDR3 has 15 amino acids. Looked up from germline, CDR1 is MNHNS and CDR2 is SASEGT. V trimming: 4 bases; J trimming: 5 bases; junction bases outside the gene matches: 7. CDR3 bases: TGTGCCAGCAGTGTCGTAGCGGGGGATCGAGATACGCAGTATTTT. Translating gives CASSVVAGDRDTQYF.

This clonotype is labeled as medium-sized (0.01 to 0.1%). The chain couples TRBV20-1 to TRBJ2-7; TRBD1 or TRBD2 may be the D gene (5 bases each). Trimming pared 3 bases from V and 2 bases from J, leaving 14 bases between. This CDR3 comprises 14 residues. Germline V gene sequence: CDR1 DFQATT, CDR2 SNEGSKA (reference sequence). The CDR3 sequence is CSASSYRGPYEQYF. The CDR3 nucleotides read TGCAGTGCTAGCTCCTACCGGGGCCCCTACGAGCAGTACTTC.

The gene calls are TRBV6-1 and TRBJ1-6; D is possibly TRBD1 (6 bases). Germline-derived CDR1 and CDR2 are MNHNS and SASEGT. This CDR3 comprises 16 residues. Trimming stripped 4 bases from V and 7 bases from J, with 17 bases between. CDR3 in amino acids: CASSADLGRGNSPLHF. The DNA for the CDR3 is TGTGCCAGCAGTGCTGATTTGGGCAGGGGAAATTCACCCCTCCACTTT.

The chain links TRBV6-5 to TRBJ1-2; a possible D gene is TRBD1 (5 bases). Germline loops: CDR1 MNHEY, CDR2 SVGAGI. The ends were cut back, 2 bases at V and 1 base at J, with 11 bases in the middle. The CDR3 spans 15 residues. The chain's CDR3 is CASSYGHDINYGYTF. The DNA of the CDR3 is TGTGCCAGCAGTTACGGACATGATATTAACTATGGCTACACCTTC.

This chain connects TRBV29-1 to TRBJ2-7; unclear D gene. Germline assignment: CDR1 SQVTM and CDR2 ANQGSEA. This CDR3 is 11 amino acids long. The V gene lost 5 bases and the J gene lost 7 bases, with 12 bases spanning the gap. CDR3 nucleotides: TGCAGCGTTTCTGGGGTCGCTGAGCAGTACTTC. It is translated as CSVSGVAEQYF.

This sequence joins TRBV5-4 and TRBJ2-5, with 12 bases fitting TRBD2. The ends lost 3 bases at V and 3 bases at J; junction bases unmatched: 0. Per the germline V gene, CDR1 is SGHNT and CDR2 is YYREEE (reference sequence). The CDR3 is 14 residues long. In nucleotides, the CDR3 is TGTGCCAGCAGCTGGACTAGCGGGGAAGAGACCCAGTACTTC. It codes for CASSWTSGEETQYF. Using reference TRBV5-4 and TRBJ2-5 for the parts outside the CDR3, the full variable domain is ETGVTQSPTHLIKTRGQQVTLRCSSQSGHNTVSWYQQALGQGPQFIFQYYREEENGRGNFPPRFSGLQFPNYSSELNVNALELDDSALYLCASSWTSGEETQYFGPGTRLLVL.

V is TRBV5-1 and J is TRBJ2-5; maybe TRBD1 (6 bases). Germline V gives CDR1 SGHRS, CDR2 YFSETQ. The CDR3 runs to 15 residues. V was cut by 4 bases and J by 2 bases, with 15 bases left in between. The DNA of the CDR3 is TGCGCCAGCAGCAGAACAGGGTCGGGACAAGAGACCCAGTACTTC. Amino acid sequence: CASSRTGSGQETQYF.

This chain uses TRBV5-1 with TRBJ2-6; unclear D gene. The germline CDR1 and CDR2 sequences are SGHRS and YFSETQ. V shed 4 bases and J shed 0 bases, with 11 bases lying between them. CDR3 length: 16 residues. This CDR3 reads CASSLGPRSGANVLTF. CDR3 in DNA: TGCGCCAGCAGCCTCGGGCCCCGCTCTGGGGCCAACGTCCTGACTTTC.